This entry describes one T cell receptor beta chain. What it binds is unknown. This specimen comes from a study of T cell repertoires in cytomegalovirus infection. Whole-study context: It was the public TCR beta signatures that indicated both CMV infection and matching HLA type.

One entry per CDR3 protein, called by TCRdb with MiXCR from the reads. The sample yields 250,000 to 300,000 distinct CDR3 sequences, around 20% seen once. Between the trimmed V and J ends, which lost 4 bases and 9 bases, there was a span of 13 bases. Germline V gene sequence: CDR1 MNHEY, CDR2 SVGAGI. CDR3 length equals 13 residues. Study findings and constraints: Dominant in the ex vivo response were TCR beta clonotypes restricted by HLA-C and specific for CMV. Public TCR beta family frequency separated CMV-and-HLA carriers, including in an independent cohort.

The sample in question was cultured PBMCs, obtained from culture after CMV antigen stimulation. This TCR derives from a human donor in good health (CMV status not recorded). Some clones in this sample may be carry-over from other donors' samples. The genes are TRBV6-5 and TRBJ2-1, with D hard to call. In nucleotides, the CDR3 is TGTGCCAGCAGTTTGTCAGTAGACGGTGAGCAGTTCTTC. Encoded protein: CASSLSVDGEQFF.